These 3 T cell receptor beta chains came from one sample sequenced in a study of radiotherapy plus CTLA-4 blockade in lung cancer. Sequencing used immunoSEQ multiplex PCR; TCRdb keeps in-frame clones, though not all of them. The sample lists around 100,000 clones, over 65% occurring once. The sequences come from peripheral blood, collected from a patient treated with radiotherapy plus ipilimumab. The receptors were sampled from a human donor with non-small cell lung cancer that progressed on radiotherapy plus ipilimumab. Some clones in this sample may be carry-over from other donors' samples.

This chain uses TRBV15 with TRBJ2-5, with 7 nucleotides matching TRBD2. Per the germline V gene, CDR1 is LNHNV and CDR2 is YYDKDF (reference sequence). V was pared by 0 bases and J by 1 base, with 8 bases of the junction left unmatched. The CDR3 spans 17 residues. CDR3 loop: CATSREMGSGLQETQYF. As DNA, the CDR3 is TGTGCCACCAGCAGAGAAATGGGTAGCGGGCTCCAAGAGACCCAGTACTTC.

The chain combines TRBV6-4 with TRBJ1-1; 9 nucleotides line up with TRBD1. Trimming removed 2 bases from V and 3 bases from J; junction bases left unmatched: 16. The germline gives CDR1 MRHNA, CDR2 SNTAGT. CDR3 length: 19 residues. The CDR3 region is CASSDGVGFRDRVDTEAFF. CDR3 DNA: TGTGCCAGCAGTGACGGGGTTGGATTCCGGGACAGGGTTGACACTGAAGCTTTCTTT.

The chain recombines TRBV7-9 with TRBJ1-2; D gene uncertain. The V gene's germline CDR1 is SEHNR and CDR2 FQNEAQ (reference sequence). V was cut by 0 bases and J by 4 bases, with 9 bases left in between. CDR3 length: 14 amino acids. CDR3 sequence (DNA): TGTGCCAGCAGCTTAGCGGTCGAAAGCTATGGCTACACCTTC. Translation: CASSLAVESYGYTF.